Listed below are T cell receptor beta chains from one sample, sequenced in a study of blood T cell repertoires in COVID-19. Data came from immunoSEQ multiplex PCR; TCRdb stores just in-frame clones and leaves some out. This repertoire shows approximately 100,000 clones, 84% found once; its top ten account for roughly 6.5%. Sequenced material: peripheral blood. Receptors originate from a woman aged 45-65 years with acute or convalescent COVID-19. Each CDR3 is given with its conserved first and last residue. Fields, in order: CDR3 protein, CDR3 DNA, V gene, clone size, D gene, J gene. D genes are given only for firm matches. Clone size is stated in some rows and not others, as once, few, many or a class when expanded.

CDR3: CSASLTGGSYGYTF; DNA: TGCAGTGCTAGTCTCACAGGGGGATCCTATGGCTACACCTTC; V: TRBV20-1; size: .; D: TRBD1; J: TRBJ1-2
CDR3: CASTFGGQYEQYF; DNA: TGTGCCAGCACCTTCGGGGGTCAGTACGAGCAGTACTTC; V: TRBV13; size: .; D: .; J: TRBJ2-7
CDR3: CATSIFGSTEAFF; DNA: TGTGCCACCTCAATTTTCGGTTCCACTGAAGCTTTCTTT; V: TRBV2; size: .; D: .; J: TRBJ1-1
CDR3: CASSPKGQGRLGAFF; DNA: TGTGCCAGTAGTCCGAAGGGACAGGGGCGCCTAGGAGCTTTCTTT; V: TRBV19; size: .; D: TRBD1; J: TRBJ1-1
CDR3: CASNRQGQNEKLFF; DNA: TGTGCCAGCAACCGTCAAGGACAGAACGAAAAACTGTTTTTT; V: TRBV28; size: few; D: .; J: TRBJ1-4
CDR3: CASKARTGTRDERTGELFF; DNA: TGTGCCAGTAAAGCCCGGACAGGGACCCGTGACGAAAGGACCGGGGAGCTGTTTTTT; V: TRBV19; size: few; D: TRBD1; J: TRBJ2-2
CDR3: CASSERTVNEQFF; DNA: TGCGCCAGCAGTGAGCGGACAGTCAATGAGCAGTTCTTC; V: TRBV10-1; size: .; D: .; J: TRBJ2-1
CDR3: CASSQVRTGRGTGELFF; DNA: TGCGCCAGCAGCCAAGTTAGGACAGGGAGAGGCACCGGGGAGCTGTTTTTT; V: TRBV4-1; size: .; D: TRBD1; J: TRBJ2-2
CDR3: CASSLGTYYEQYF; DNA: TGTGCCAGCAGCTTAGGGACATACTACGAGCAGTACTTC; V: TRBV7-3; size: .; D: .; J: TRBJ2-7
CDR3: CAWSMQGRFYGYTF; DNA: TGTGCCTGGAGCATGCAGGGGCGGTTCTATGGCTACACCTTC; V: TRBV30; size: .; D: .; J: TRBJ1-2
CDR3: CASTLGDLELFF; DNA: TGTGCCAGCACCCTCGGAGACCTCGAACTGTTTTTT; V: TRBV6-5; size: .; D: .; J: TRBJ1-4
CDR3: CASNQFPGTSTGELFF; DNA: TGCGCCAGCAACCAATTCCCCGGGACTTCAACCGGGGAGCTGTTTTTT; V: TRBV5-1; size: .; D: .; J: TRBJ2-2
CDR3: CASSLTYPGGNYGYTF; DNA: TGTGCCAGCAGTTTAACCTATCCGGGAGGAAACTATGGCTACACCTTC; V: TRBV28; size: .; D: .; J: TRBJ1-2
CDR3: CASRGGGSDTQYF; DNA: TGTGCCAGCCGGGGGGGTGGGTCAGATACGCAGTATTTT; V: TRBV6-5; size: .; D: TRBD2; J: TRBJ2-3
CDR3: CASSDERAYTEAFF; DNA: TGCGCCAGCAGTGACGAGAGGGCATACACTGAAGCTTTCTTT; V: TRBV10-2; size: .; D: .; J: TRBJ1-1
CDR3: CASSPGQGTYGYTF; DNA: TGCGCCAGCAGCCCGGGACAGGGGACCTATGGCTACACCTTC; V: TRBV5-1; size: once; D: TRBD1; J: TRBJ1-2
CDR3: CASSVGGAIDTQYF; DNA: TGTGCCAGCAGCGTCGGAGGGGCGATCGATACGCAGTATTTT; V: TRBV9; size: .; D: .; J: TRBJ2-3
CDR3: CASSQVHLTSYTGELFF; DNA: TGCGCCAGCAGCCAAGTACATCTTACTAGCTACACCGGGGAGCTGTTTTTT; V: TRBV4-1; size: .; D: .; J: TRBJ2-2
CDR3: CASRADRDYGYTF; DNA: TGTGCCAGCAGAGCAGACAGGGACTATGGCTACACCTTC; V: TRBV6-5; size: .; D: TRBD1; J: TRBJ1-2
CDR3: CASSQGQASDEQFF; DNA: TGCGCCAGCAGCCAAGGACAGGCCAGCGATGAGCAGTTCTTC; V: TRBV4-1; size: .; D: .; J: TRBJ2-1
CDR3: CASSPVQGSRETQYF; DNA: TGTGCCAGCTCACCAGTCCAGGGAAGTAGAGAGACCCAGTACTTC; V: TRBV18; size: .; D: .; J: TRBJ2-5
CDR3: CAWTREKGGYTF; DNA: TGTGCCTGGACCAGGGAAAAAGGTGGCTACACCTTC; V: TRBV30; size: .; D: .; J: TRBJ1-2
CDR3: CASKIQGGQAEAFF; DNA: TGTGCCAGCAAAATACAGGGGGGTCAGGCTGAAGCTTTCTTT; V: TRBV2; size: .; D: TRBD1; J: TRBJ1-1
CDR3: CASSQVSGGGEQFF; DNA: TGTGCCAGCAGCCAAGTGTCAGGGGGTGGTGAGCAGTTCTTC; V: TRBV3-1/TRBV3-2; size: .; D: TRBD1; J: TRBJ2-1
CDR3: CASSIETGYNQPQHF; DNA: TGTGCCAGTAGTATAGAGACAGGCTATAATCAGCCCCAGCATTTT; V: TRBV19; size: .; D: .; J: TRBJ1-5
CDR3: CASSPDSSEQYF; DNA: TGTGCCAGCAGCCCGGACTCTTCCGAGCAGTACTTC; V: TRBV2; size: .; D: .; J: TRBJ2-7
CDR3: CASSSRDTTGSGELFF; DNA: TGTGCCAGCAGCTCGCGCGATACTACAGGGTCCGGGGAGCTGTTTTTT; V: TRBV7-3; size: .; D: .; J: TRBJ2-2
CDR3: CASSPDRTDQPQHF; DNA: TGTGCCAGCAGTCCAGACAGGACAGATCAGCCCCAGCATTTT; V: TRBV6-5; size: .; D: .; J: TRBJ1-5
CDR3: CASSPTPGQGSQGELFF; DNA: TGTGCCAGTAGTCCCACCCCGGGACAGGGGTCCCAGGGGGAGCTGTTTTTT; V: TRBV19; size: .; D: TRBD1; J: TRBJ2-2
CDR3: CASSFGGGWSNYGYTF; DNA: TGTGCCAGCAGCTTCGGGGGAGGGTGGTCGAACTATGGCTACACCTTC; V: TRBV7-9; size: .; D: .; J: TRBJ1-2
CDR3: CASSQAYTGGGTEAFF; DNA: TGTGCCAGCAGCCAAGCTTACACGGGGGGCGGCACTGAAGCTTTCTTT; V: TRBV4-2; size: .; D: .; J: TRBJ1-1
CDR3: CASSIRGGDYGYTF; DNA: TGTGCCAGTAGTATAAGAGGGGGCGACTATGGCTACACCTTC; V: TRBV19; size: few; D: TRBD1; J: TRBJ1-2
CDR3: CSMRRNTEAFF; DNA: TGCAGTATGAGAAGGAACACTGAAGCTTTCTTT; V: TRBV20-1; size: .; D: .; J: TRBJ1-1
CDR3: CASSGSGGATDTQYF; DNA: TGTGCCAGCAGCGGTAGCGGGGGGGCAACAGATACGCAGTATTTT; V: TRBV9; size: .; D: TRBD2; J: TRBJ2-3
CDR3: CATSRDLGSYGYTF; DNA: TGTGCCACCAGCAGAGATTTAGGGAGCTATGGCTACACCTTC; V: TRBV15; size: .; D: .; J: TRBJ1-2
CDR3: CASGQTNSPLHF; DNA: TGTGCCAGTGGACAGACAAATTCACCCCTCCACTTT; V: TRBV5-4; size: .; D: .; J: TRBJ1-6
CDR3: CATSDFSRRAGAFF; DNA: TGTGCCACCAGTGATTTCTCCCGGAGAGCGGGCGCTTTCTTT; V: TRBV24-1; size: .; D: .; J: TRBJ1-1
CDR3: CASSPGQGGYGYTF; DNA: TGTGCCAGCAGCCCCGGACAGGGCGGCTATGGCTACACCTTC; V: TRBV7-9; size: .; D: TRBD1; J: TRBJ1-2
CDR3: CASSETGKGTEAFF; DNA: TGTGCCAGCAGTGAGACGGGGAAAGGTACTGAAGCTTTCTTT; V: TRBV6-1; size: .; D: .; J: TRBJ1-1